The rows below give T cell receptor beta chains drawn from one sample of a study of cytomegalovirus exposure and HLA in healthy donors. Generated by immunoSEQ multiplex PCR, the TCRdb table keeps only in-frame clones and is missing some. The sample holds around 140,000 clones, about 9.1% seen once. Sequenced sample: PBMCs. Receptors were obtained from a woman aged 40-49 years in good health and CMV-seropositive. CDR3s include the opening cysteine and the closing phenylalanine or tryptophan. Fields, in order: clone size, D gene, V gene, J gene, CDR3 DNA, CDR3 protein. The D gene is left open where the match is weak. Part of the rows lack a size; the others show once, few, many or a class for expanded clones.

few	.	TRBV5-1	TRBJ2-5	TGCGCCAGCAGCTTTACAGGAGCACAAGAGACCCAGTACTTC	CASSFTGAQETQYF
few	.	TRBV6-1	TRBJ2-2	TGTGCCAGCAGTGATCCGGTGACTGGGGGCTACACCGGGGAGCTGTTTTTT	CASSDPVTGGYTGELFF
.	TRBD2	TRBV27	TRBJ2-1	TGTGCCAGCAGTTTATTGGGCGGGGGGGCAGGCAATGAGCAGTTCTTC	CASSLLGGGAGNEQFF
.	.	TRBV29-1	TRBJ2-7	TGCAGCGTTAGAGGGGGTCCCTACGAGCAGTACTTC	CSVRGGPYEQYF
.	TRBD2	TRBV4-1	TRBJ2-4	TGCGCCAGCAGCCAAGAACAAGGGGCTAGCGGGGGGTCTCCAGCCAAAAACATTCAGTACTTC	CASSQEQGASGGSPAKNIQYF
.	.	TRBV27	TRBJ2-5	TGTGCCAGCAGAGAGTTGACCGGGATCGGACAAGAGACCCAGTACTTC	CASRELTGIGQETQYF
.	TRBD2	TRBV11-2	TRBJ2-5	TGTGCCAGCAGCTTAGGGGGGGGACAAGAGACCCAGTACTTC	CASSLGGGQETQYF
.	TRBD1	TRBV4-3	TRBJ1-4	TGCGCCAGCAGCGCGGGACAGGGGCTTGGGTCTAATGAAAAACTGTTTTTT	CASSAGQGLGSNEKLFF
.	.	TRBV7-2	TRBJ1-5	TGTGCCAGCAGCTTGTCAGGCGCGCAGCCCCAGCATTTT	CASSLSGAQPQHF
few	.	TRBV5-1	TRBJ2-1	TGCGCCAGCAGCTTGGTTCGTCCGGGATTCTACAATGAGCAGTTCTTC	CASSLVRPGFYNEQFF
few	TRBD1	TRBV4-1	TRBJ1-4	TGCGCCAGCAGCCGGTCGACAGGGACAAATGAAAAACTGTTTTTT	CASSRSTGTNEKLFF
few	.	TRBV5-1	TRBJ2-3	TGCGCCAGCAGCCCCGAGACAACAGGTACGCAGTATTTT	CASSPETTGTQYF
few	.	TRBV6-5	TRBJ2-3	TGTGCCAGCACCAGACAGGCTAGCACAGATACGCAGTATTTT	CASTRQASTDTQYF
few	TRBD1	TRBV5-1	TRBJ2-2	TGCGCCAGCAGCCCAGGGGGCCGTAACACCGGGGAGCTGTTTTTT	CASSPGGRNTGELFF
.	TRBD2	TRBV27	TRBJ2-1	TGTGCCAGCAGCCCAATGGCCGGGACTAGCGTCAATGAGCAGTTCTTC	CASSPMAGTSVNEQFF
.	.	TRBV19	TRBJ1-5	TGTGCCAGTAGTAGGAACGACAGGACCGGTCTTAGCAATCAGCCCCAGCATTTT	CASSRNDRTGLSNQPQHF
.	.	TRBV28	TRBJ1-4	TGTGCCAGCAGCCCCCAACATAACTATAATGAAAAACTGTTTTTT	CASSPQHNYNEKLFF
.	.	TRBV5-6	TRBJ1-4	TGTGCCAGCAGCTTGCAGGGAGGAGAAAAACTGTTTTTT	CASSLQGGEKLFF
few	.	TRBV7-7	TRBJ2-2	TGTGCCAGCAGCGCAGGTAGTTTAGTCGGCACCGGGGAGCTGTTTTTT	CASSAGSLVGTGELFF
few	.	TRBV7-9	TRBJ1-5	TGTGCCAGCAGCTTAGACTTACAGCCCCAGCATTTT	CASSLDLQPQHF